This TCR beta chain derives from a study of siplizumab effects on memory and regulatory T cells. CDR1 and CDR2 from the germline V gene are MNHEY and SVGAGI. V dropped 6 bases and J dropped 5; count of bases not matched to a gene: 12. This CDR3 is built from 15 residues. Study-wide results and caveats: Naive T cells looked more diverse than memory cells, and they looked like major contributors to the alloresponse. The average Treg-derived proportion among mappable alloreactive CD4+ clones was less than 80% with siplizumab versus roughly 30% in controls.

Turning to this clone: Its antigen is not identified.

Only in-frame clones appear in the TCRdb table, and some are missing; sequencing was by immunoSEQ multiplex PCR. Of tens of thousands of clones listed, about 90% are singletons. The sequence derives from a human donor in good health. This chain uses TRBV6-5 with TRBJ1-2; 7 bases line up with TRBD1. The specimen was CD8+ T cells sorted from blood. Here the CDR3 DNA reads TGTGCCAGCAGCTACAGCGCCGGGACAGCTTATGGCTACACCTTC. Its protein product is CASSYSAGTAYGYTF.